The clone carrying this TCR beta chain was found a few times. What it binds is not known. These data originate in a study of blood T cells in healthy people across ages. General observations from the study: Estimates drawn from one million T cells were deemed to understate diversity. As age increased, TCR beta diversity per million T cells fell in a roughly linear fashion. With naive T cell percentage, TCR beta diversity showed a strong correlation.

Germline assignment: CDR1 SGHTA and CDR2 FQGTGA. The CDR3 runs to 15 residues. The trim removed 5 bases at V and 4 bases at J, leaving 8 bases unmatched. Then a second PCR, running roughly 7 to 11 cycles, was carried out with a sample-barcoded 5' primer and a J-beta primer mix. Each cDNA molecule, via a template-switch adaptor with 12 random nucleotides, was tagged. TCRdb fed the 5' RACE reads into MiXCR, producing one record per CDR3 protein. Among some 700,000 distinct CDR3 sequences, about 40% were seen once, and the ten largest hold roughly 19%. The TCR comes from a woman in her sixties in good health. The material sequenced was blood. This chain uses TRBV7-3 with TRBJ2-3, with 8 bases that match TRBD2. The chain's CDR3 is CASSGLGGGSDTQYF. Written as DNA, the CDR3 is TGTGCCAGCAGCGGCCTGGGCGGGGGGTCAGATACGCAGTATTTT.